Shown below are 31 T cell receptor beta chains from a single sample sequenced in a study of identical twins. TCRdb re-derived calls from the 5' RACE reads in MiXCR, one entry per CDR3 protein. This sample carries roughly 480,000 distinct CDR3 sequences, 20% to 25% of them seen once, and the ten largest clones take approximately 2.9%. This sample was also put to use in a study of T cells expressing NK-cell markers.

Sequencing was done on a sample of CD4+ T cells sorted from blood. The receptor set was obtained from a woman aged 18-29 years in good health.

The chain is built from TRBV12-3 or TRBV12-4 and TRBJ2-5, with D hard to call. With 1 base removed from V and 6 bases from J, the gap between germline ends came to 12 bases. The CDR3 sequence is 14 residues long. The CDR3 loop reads CASSLEPRSQTQYF. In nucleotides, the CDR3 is TGTGCCAGCAGTTTAGAACCCCGCAGCCAGACCCAGTACTTC.

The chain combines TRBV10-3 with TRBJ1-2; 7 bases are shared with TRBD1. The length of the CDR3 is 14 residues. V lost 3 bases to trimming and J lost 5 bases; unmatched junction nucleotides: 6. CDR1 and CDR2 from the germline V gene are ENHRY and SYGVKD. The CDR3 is CAISEDRVGYGYTF. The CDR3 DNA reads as TGTGCCATCAGTGAAGACAGGGTTGGATATGGCTACACCTTC.

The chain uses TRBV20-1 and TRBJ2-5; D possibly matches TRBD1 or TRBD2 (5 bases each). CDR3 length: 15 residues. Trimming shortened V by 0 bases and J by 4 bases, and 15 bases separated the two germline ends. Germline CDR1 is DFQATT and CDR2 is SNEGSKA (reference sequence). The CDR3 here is CSARDSRDGGETQYF. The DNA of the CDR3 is TGCAGTGCTAGAGATTCTAGGGACGGAGGAGAGACCCAGTACTTC.

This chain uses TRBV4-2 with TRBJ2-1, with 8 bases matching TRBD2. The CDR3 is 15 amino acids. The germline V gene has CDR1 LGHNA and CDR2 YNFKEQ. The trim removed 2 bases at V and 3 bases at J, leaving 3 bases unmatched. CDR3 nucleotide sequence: TGTGCCAGCAGCCAACGGGGGGGCATCTACAATGAGCAGTTCTTC. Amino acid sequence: CASSQRGGIYNEQFF.

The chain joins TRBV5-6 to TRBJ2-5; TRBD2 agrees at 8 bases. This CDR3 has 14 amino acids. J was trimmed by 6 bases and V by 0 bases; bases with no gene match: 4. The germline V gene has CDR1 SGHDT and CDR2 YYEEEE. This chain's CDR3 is CASSLAASGQTQYF. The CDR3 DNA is TGTGCCAGCAGCTTGGCGGCTAGCGGGCAGACCCAGTACTTC.

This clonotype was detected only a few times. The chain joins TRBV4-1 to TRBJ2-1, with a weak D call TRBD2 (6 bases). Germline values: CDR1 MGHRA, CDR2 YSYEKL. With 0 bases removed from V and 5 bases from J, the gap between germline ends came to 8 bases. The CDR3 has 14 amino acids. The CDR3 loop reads CASSQDRTNNEQFF. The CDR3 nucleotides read TGCGCCAGCAGCCAAGATAGGACTAACAATGAGCAGTTCTTC.

The CDR3 DNA sequence: TGTGCCTGGAGTGTACATGGGGCCTACAATGAGCAGTTCTTC. Protein product: CAWSVHGAYNEQFF. The chain uses TRBV30 and TRBJ2-1; D unclear. CDR1 and CDR2 from the germline V gene are GTSNPN and SVGIG (reference sequence). Trimming shortened V by 0 bases and J by 2 bases, and 8 bases separated the two germline ends. This CDR3 contains 14 residues. Drawing the rest from reference TRBV30 and TRBJ2-1, the complete variable domain is SQTIHQWPATLVQPVGSPLSLECTVEGTSNPNLYWYRQAAGRGLQLLFYSVGIGQISSEVPQNLSASRPQDRQFILSSKKLLLSDSGFYLCAWSVHGAYNEQFFGPGTRLTVL.

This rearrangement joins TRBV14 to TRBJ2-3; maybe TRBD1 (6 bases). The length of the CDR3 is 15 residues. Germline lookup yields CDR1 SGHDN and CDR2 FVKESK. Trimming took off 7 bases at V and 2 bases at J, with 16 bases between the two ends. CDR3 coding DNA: TGTGCCAGCAACCCGACAGGCCGCTTCACAGATACGCAGTATTTT. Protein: CASNPTGRFTDTQYF.

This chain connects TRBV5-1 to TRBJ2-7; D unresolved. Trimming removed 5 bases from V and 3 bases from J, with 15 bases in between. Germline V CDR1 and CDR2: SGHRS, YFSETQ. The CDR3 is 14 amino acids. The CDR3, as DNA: TGCGCCAGCAGACCTGGCGGCAGGAGCTACGAGCAGTACTTC. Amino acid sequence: CASRPGGRSYEQYF. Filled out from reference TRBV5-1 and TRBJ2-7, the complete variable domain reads KAGVTQTPRYLIKTRGQQVTLSCSPISGHRSVSWYQQTPGQGLQFLFEYFSETQRNKGNFPGRFSGRQFSNSRSEMNVSTLELGDSALYLCASRPGGRSYEQYFGPGTRLTVT.

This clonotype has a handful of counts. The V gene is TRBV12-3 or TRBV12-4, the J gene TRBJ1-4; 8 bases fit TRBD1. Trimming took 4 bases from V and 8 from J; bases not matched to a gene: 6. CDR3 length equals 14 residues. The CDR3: CASSWQGAGEKLFF. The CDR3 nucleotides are TGTGCCAGCAGTTGGCAGGGGGCCGGGGAAAAACTGTTTTTT.

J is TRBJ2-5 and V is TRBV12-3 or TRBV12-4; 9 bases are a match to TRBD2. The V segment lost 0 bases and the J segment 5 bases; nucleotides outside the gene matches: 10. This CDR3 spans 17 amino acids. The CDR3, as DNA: TGTGCCAGCAGTTTAGCTTTGCTAGCGGGATTGTCGGAGACCCAGTACTTC. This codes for CASSLALLAGLSETQYF.

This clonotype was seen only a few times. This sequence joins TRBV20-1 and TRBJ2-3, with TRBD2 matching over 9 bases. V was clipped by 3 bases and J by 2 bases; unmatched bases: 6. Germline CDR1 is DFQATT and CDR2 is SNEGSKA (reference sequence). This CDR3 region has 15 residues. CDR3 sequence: CSASPTSGFTDTQYF. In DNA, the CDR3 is TGCAGTGCTAGTCCGACTAGCGGATTCACAGATACGCAGTATTTT.

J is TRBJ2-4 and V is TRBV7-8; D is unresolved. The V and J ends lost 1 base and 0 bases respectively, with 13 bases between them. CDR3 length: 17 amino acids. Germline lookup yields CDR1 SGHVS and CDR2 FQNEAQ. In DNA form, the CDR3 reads TGTGCCAGCAGCTTAGTTTGGGCTCCTCTAGCCAAAAACATTCAGTACTTC. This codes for CASSLVWAPLAKNIQYF.

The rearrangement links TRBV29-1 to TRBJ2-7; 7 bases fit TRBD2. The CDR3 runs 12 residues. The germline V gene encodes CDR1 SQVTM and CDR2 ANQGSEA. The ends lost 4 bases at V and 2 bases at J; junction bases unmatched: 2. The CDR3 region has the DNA TGCAGCGTTGTGGGGACTACCTACGAGCAGTACTTC. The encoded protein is CSVVGTTYEQYF.

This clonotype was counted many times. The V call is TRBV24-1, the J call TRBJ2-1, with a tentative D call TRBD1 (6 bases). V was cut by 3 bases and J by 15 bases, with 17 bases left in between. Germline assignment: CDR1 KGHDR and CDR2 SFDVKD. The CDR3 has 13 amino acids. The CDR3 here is CATSDGTGKVLFF. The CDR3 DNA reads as TGTGCCACCAGTGATGGCACAGGGAAAGTGCTGTTCTTC.

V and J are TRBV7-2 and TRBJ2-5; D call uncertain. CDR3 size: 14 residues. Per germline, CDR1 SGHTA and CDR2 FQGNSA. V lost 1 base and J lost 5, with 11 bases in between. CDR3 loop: CASSLGAVLETQYF. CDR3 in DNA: TGTGCCAGCAGCTTAGGGGCCGTCCTGGAGACCCAGTACTTC.

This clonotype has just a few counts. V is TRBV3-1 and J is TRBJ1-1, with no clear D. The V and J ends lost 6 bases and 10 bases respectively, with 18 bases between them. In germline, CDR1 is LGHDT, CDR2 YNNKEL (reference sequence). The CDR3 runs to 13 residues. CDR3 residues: CASRRASSRVAFF. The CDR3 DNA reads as TGTGCCAGCAGACGGGCCTCATCGAGAGTAGCTTTCTTT. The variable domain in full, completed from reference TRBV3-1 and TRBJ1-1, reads DTAVSQTPKYLVTQMGNDKSIKCEQNLGHDTMYWYKQDSKKFLKIMFSYNNKELIINETVPNRFSPKSPDKAHLNLHINSLELGDSAVYFCASRRASSRVAFFGQGTRLTVV.

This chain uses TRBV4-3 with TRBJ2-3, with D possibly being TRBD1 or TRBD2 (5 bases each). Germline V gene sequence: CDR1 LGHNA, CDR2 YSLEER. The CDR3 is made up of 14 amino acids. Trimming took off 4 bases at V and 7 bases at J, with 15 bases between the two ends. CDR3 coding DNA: TGCGCCAGCAGCCGGGAGACAGTTGGAAATACGCAGTATTTT. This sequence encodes CASSRETVGNTQYF.

DNA of the CDR3: TGCGCCAGCAGCTTGGAGTTGGCGGGAGCAGATACGCAGTATTTT. Translation gives CASSLELAGADTQYF. This sequence joins TRBV5-1 and TRBJ2-3; 7 bases line up with TRBD2. The CDR3 runs 15 residues. J was trimmed by 4 bases and V by 0 bases; bases with no gene match: 5. CDR1 is SGHRS and CDR2 is YFSETQ in the germline V gene.

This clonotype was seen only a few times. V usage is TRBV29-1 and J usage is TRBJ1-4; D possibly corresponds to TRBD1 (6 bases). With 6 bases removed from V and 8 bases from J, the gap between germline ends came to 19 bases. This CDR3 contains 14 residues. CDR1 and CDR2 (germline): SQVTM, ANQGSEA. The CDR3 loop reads CSVGGRTAREKLFF. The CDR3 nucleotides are TGCAGCGTGGGGGGTCGGACAGCTCGAGAAAAACTGTTTTTT.

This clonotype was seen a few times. CDR3 DNA: TGCAGCGTTGTGAGAACACGGGATGAAGCTTTCTTT. Translation gives CSVVRTRDEAFF. V gene TRBV29-1 combines with J gene TRBJ1-1, with no clear D. With 4 bases removed from V and 7 bases from J, the gap between germline ends came to 13 bases. Germline V CDR1 and CDR2: SQVTM, ANQGSEA. The CDR3 runs 12 residues.

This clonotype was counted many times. The CDR3 DNA reads TGTGCCAGCAGCCGACAGGGCCGGGGCTATGGCTACACCTTC. Residues: CASSRQGRGYGYTF. The chain recombines TRBV3-1 with TRBJ1-2; TRBD1 agrees at 7 bases. CDR3 length: 14 residues. J was trimmed by 4 bases and V by 4 bases; bases with no gene match: 6. Germline values: CDR1 LGHDT, CDR2 YNNKEL (reference sequence).

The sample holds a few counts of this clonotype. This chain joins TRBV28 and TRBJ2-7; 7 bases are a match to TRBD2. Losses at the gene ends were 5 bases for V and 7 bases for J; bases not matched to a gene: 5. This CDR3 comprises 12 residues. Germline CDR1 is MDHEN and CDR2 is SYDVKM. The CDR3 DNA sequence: TGTGCCAGCAGTCTGGGGGAGGGTGAGCAGTACTTC. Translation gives CASSLGEGEQYF.

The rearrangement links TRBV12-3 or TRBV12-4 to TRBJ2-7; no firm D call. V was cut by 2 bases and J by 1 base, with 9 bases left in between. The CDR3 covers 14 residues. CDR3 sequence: CASSLNVPSYEQYF. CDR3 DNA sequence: TGTGCCAGCAGTTTAAACGTACCGTCCTACGAGCAGTACTTC.

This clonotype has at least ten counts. The CDR3 region is CASSLNRGGSSNEQFF. Here the CDR3 DNA reads TGTGCCAGCAGCTTAAACAGAGGTGGCTCCAGCAATGAGCAGTTCTTC. The chain carries TRBV7-3 and TRBJ2-1, with no clear D. This CDR3 is built from 16 residues. Germline V gene lookup returns CDR1 SGHTA and CDR2 FQGTGA. V dropped 1 base and J dropped 6 bases, with 16 bases sitting between them.

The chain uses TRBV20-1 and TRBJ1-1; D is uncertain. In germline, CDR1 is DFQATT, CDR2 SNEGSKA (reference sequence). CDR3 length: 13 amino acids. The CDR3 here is CRSMDRLNTEAFF. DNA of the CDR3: TGCAGGTCGATGGACCGATTGAACACTGAAGCTTTCTTT.

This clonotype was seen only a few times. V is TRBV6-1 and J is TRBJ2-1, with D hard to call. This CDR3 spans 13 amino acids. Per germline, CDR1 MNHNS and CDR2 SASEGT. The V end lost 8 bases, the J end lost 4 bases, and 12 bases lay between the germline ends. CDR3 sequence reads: CASVGISYNEQFF. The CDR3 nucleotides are TGTGCCAGCGTGGGCATCAGTTACAATGAGCAGTTCTTC.

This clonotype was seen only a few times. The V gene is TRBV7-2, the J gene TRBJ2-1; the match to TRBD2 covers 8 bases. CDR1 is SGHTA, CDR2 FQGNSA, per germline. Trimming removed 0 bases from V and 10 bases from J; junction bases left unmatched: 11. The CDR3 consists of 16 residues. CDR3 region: CASSLAWAGGSVEQFF. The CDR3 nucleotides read TGTGCCAGCAGCTTAGCGTGGGCGGGAGGATCGGTAGAGCAGTTCTTC.

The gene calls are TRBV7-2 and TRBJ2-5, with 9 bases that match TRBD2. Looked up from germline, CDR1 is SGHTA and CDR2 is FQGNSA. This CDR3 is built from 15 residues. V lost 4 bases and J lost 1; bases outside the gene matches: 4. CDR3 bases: TGTGCCAGCAGCTCACCTAGCGGGGTCCAAGAGACCCAGTACTTC. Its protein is CASSSPSGVQETQYF.

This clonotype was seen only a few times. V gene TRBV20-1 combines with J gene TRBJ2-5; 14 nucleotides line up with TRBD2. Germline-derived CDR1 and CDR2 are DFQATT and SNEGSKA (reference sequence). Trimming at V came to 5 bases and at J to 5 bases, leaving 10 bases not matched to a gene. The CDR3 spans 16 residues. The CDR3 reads CSASRGTSGSRETQYF. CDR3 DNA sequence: TGCAGTGCTTCGCGAGGGACTAGCGGGAGCCGGGAGACCCAGTACTTC.

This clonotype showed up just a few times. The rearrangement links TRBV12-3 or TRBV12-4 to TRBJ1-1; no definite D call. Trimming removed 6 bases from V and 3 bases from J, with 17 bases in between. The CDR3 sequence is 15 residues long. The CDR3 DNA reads TGTGCCAGCAGCCCCGGTGACGAGTTGGACACTGAAGCTTTCTTT. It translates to CASSPGDELDTEAFF.